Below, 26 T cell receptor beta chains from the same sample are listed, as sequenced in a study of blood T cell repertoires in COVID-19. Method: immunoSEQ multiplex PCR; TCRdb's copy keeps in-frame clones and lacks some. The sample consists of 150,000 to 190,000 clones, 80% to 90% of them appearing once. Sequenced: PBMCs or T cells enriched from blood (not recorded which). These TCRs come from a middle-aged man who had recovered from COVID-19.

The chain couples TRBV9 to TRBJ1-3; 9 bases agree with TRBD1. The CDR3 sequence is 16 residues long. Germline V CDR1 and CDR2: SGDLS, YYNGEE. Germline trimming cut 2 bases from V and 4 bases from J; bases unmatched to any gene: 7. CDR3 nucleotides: TGTGCCAGCAGCGTCACCGGGACAGGGACCGGAAACACCATATATTTT. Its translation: CASSVTGTGTGNTIYF.

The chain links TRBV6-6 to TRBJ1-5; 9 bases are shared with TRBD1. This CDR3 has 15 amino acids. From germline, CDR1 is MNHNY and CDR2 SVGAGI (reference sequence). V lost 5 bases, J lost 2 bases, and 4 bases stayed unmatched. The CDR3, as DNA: TGTGCCAGCAGTAAGGGGGACAGGGGCAATCAGCCCCAGCATTTT. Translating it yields CASSKGDRGNQPQHF.

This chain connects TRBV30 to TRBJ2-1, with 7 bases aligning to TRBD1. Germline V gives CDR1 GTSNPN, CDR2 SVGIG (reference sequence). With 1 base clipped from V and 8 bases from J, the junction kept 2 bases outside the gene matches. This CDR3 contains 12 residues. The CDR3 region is CAWSGQGDEQFF. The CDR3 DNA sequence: TGTGCCTGGAGTGGACAGGGCGATGAGCAGTTCTTC.

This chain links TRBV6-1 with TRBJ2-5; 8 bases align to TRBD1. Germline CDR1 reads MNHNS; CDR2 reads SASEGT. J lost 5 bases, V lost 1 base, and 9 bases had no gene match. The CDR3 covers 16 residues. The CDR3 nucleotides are TGTGCCAGCAGTGAAGAGGGGCAGGGGGCGCGGGAGACCCAGTACTTC. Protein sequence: CASSEEGQGARETQYF.

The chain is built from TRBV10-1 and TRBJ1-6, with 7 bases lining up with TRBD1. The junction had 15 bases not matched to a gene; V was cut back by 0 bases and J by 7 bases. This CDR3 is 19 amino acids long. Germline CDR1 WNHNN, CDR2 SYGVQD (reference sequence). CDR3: CASSESKLHRGNRNSPLHF. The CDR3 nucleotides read TGCGCCAGCAGTGAGTCGAAACTACACAGGGGAAATAGGAATTCACCCCTCCACTTT.

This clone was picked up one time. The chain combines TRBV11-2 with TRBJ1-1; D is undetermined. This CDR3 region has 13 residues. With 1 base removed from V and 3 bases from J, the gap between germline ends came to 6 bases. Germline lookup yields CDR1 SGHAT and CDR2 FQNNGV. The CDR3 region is CASSLASYTEAFF. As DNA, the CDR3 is TGTGCCAGCAGCTTAGCATCATACACTGAAGCTTTCTTT. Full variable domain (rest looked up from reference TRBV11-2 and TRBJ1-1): EAGVAQSPRYKIIEKRQSVAFWCNPISGHATLYWYQQILGQGPKLLIQFQNNGVVDDSQLPKDRFSAERLKGVDSTLKIQPAKLEDSAVYLCASSLASYTEAFFGQGTRLTVV.

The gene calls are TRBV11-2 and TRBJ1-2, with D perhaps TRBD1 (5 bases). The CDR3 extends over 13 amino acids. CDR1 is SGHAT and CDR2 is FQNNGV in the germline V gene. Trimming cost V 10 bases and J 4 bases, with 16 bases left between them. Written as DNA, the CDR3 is TGTGCCACCTCCCACCAGGGTGCCTATGGCTACACCTTC. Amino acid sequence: CATSHQGAYGYTF.

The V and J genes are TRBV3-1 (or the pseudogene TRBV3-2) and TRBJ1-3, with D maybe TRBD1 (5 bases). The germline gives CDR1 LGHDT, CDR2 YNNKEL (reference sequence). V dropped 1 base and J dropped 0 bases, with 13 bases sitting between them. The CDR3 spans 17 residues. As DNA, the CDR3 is TGTGCCAGCAGCCAAGGATGGACAACCAGCTCTGGAAACACCATATATTTT. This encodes CASSQGWTTSSGNTIYF.

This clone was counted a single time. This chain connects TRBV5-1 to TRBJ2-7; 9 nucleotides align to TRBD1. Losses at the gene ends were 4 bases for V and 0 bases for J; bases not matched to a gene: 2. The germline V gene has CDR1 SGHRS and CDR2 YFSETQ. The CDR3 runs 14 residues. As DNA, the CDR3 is TGCGCCAGCAGCGGGACAGGGTCCTCCTACGAGCAGTACTTC. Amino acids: CASSGTGSSYEQYF.

This chain's CDR3 is CASSVNSLEAFF. CDR3 coding DNA: TGTGCCAGCAGTGTGAACAGTTTGGAAGCTTTCTTT. V is TRBV2 and J is TRBJ1-1; D gene unclear. CDR3 length: 12 amino acids. The V gene lost 4 bases and the J gene lost 8 bases, with 11 bases spanning the gap. The germline V gene has CDR1 SNHLY and CDR2 FYNNEI. The whole variable domain, filled in from reference TRBV2 and TRBJ1-1, reads EPEVTQTPSHQVTQMGQEVILRCVPISNHLYFYWYRQILGQKVEFLVSFYNNEISEKSEIFDDQFSVERPDGSNFTLKIRSTKLEDSAMYFCASSVNSLEAFFGQGTRLTVV.

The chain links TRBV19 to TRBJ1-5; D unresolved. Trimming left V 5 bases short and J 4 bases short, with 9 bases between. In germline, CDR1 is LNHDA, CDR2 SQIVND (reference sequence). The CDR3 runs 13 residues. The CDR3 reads CASSPGRNQPQHF. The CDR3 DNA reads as TGTGCCAGTAGTCCCGGGAGGAATCAGCCCCAGCATTTT.

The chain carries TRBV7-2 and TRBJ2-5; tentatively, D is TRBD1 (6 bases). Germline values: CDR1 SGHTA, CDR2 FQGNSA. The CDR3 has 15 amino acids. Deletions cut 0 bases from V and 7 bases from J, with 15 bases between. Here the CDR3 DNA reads TGTGCCAGCAGCTTAGCTTTGGGCCCCAGGGGGACCCAGTACTTC. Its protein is CASSLALGPRGTQYF.

In DNA, the CDR3 is TGTGCCAGCAGCGTAGGGGACAGGACCACTGAGGGAAAACTGTTTTTT. Its translation is CASSVGDRTTEGKLFF. This chain connects TRBV9 to TRBJ1-4; 8 positions match TRBD1. Germline V gene data show CDR1 as SGDLS and CDR2 as YYNGEE. Trimming removed 0 bases from V and 10 bases from J; junction bases left unmatched: 11. The CDR3 has 16 amino acids.

In nucleotides, the CDR3 is TGTGCCAGCAGCTTACCTCGGACAGGGTATAATAATGAAGCTTTCTTT. Its protein product is CASSLPRTGYNNEAFF. This rearrangement joins TRBV11-3 to TRBJ1-1; 8 positions agree with TRBD1. The V gene's germline CDR1 is SGHNT and CDR2 YENEEA. Germline trimming cut 2 bases from V and 7 bases from J; bases unmatched to any gene: 12. This CDR3 region has 16 residues.

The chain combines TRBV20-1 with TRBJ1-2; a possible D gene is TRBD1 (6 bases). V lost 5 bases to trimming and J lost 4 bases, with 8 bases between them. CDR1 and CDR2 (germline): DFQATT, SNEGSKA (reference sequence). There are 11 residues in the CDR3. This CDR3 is CSAPDSYGYTF. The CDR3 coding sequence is TGCAGTGCTCCGGACAGCTATGGCTACACCTTC.

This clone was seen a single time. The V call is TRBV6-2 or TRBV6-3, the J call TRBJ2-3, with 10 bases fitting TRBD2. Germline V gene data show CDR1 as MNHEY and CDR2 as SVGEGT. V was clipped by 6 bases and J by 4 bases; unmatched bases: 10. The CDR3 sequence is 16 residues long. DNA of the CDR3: TGTGCCAGCAGCGTTAGGCTAGCGGGGGCATCAGATACGCAGTATTTT. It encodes CASSVRLAGASDTQYF.

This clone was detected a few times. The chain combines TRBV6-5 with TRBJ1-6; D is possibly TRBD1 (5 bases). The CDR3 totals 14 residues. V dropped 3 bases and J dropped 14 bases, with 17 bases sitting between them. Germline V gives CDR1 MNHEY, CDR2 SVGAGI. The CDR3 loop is CASSYTDGGLALHF. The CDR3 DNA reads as TGTGCCAGCAGTTATACGGACGGGGGATTGGCCCTCCACTTT.

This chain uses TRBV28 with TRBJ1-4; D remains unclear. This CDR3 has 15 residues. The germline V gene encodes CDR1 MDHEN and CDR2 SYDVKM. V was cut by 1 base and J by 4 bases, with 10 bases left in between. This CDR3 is CASSLSTVGNEKLFF. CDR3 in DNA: TGTGCCAGCAGTTTATCCACGGTTGGTAATGAAAAACTGTTTTTT.

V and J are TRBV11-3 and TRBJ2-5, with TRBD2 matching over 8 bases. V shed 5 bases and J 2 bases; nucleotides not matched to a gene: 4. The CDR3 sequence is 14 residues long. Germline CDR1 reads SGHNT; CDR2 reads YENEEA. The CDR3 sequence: CASSRRGGQETQYF. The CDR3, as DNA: TGTGCCAGCAGCCGACGGGGGGGACAAGAGACCCAGTACTTC.

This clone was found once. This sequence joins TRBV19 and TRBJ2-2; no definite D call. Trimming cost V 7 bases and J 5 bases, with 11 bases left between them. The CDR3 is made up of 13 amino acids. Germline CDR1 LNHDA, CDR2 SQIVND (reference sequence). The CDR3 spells CASIAVFTGELFF. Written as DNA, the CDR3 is TGTGCCAGTATAGCAGTCTTTACCGGGGAGCTGTTTTTT.

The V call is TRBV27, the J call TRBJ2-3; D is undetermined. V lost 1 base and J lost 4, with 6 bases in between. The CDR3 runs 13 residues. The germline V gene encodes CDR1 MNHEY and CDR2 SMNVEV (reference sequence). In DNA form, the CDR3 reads TGTGCCAGCAGTTTATGGCCCCCAGATACGCAGTATTTT. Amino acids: CASSLWPPDTQYF.

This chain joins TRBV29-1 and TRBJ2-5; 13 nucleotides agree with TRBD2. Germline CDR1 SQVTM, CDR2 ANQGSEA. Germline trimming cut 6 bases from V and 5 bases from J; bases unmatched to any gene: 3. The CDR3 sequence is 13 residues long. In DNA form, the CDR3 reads TGCAGCGTCGGGACTAGCGGGGTGGAGACCCAGTACTTC. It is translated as CSVGTSGVETQYF.

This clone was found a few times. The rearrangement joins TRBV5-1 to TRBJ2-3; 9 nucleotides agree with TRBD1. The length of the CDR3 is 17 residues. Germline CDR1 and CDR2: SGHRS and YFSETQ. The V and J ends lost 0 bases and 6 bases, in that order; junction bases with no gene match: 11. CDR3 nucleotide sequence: TGCGCCAGCAGCTTGGAAGCAGGGACAGGGTCCTTCGATACGCAGTATTTT. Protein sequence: CASSLEAGTGSFDTQYF.

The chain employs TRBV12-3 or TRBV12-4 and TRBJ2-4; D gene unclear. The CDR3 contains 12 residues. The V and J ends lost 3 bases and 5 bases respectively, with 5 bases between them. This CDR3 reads CASSFRENIQYF. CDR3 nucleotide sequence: TGTGCCAGCAGTTTCCGGGAAAACATTCAGTACTTC.

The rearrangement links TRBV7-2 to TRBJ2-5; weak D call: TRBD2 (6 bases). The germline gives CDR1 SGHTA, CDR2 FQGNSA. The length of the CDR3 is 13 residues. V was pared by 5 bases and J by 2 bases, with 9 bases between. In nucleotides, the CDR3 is TGTGCCAGCAGCGGGGGGATACAAGAGACCCAGTACTTC. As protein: CASSGGIQETQYF.

The CDR3, as DNA: TGTGCCAGTAGTACCTCGGAGGGGCGCGGGTCCTACGAGCAGTACTTC. Translated, it gives CASSTSEGRGSYEQYF. The V and J genes are TRBV19 and TRBJ2-7; possible D gene TRBD2, 6 bases. The CDR3 contains 16 residues. Germline V gene data show CDR1 as LNHDA and CDR2 as SQIVND (reference sequence). Trimming stripped 4 bases from V and 1 base from J, with 17 bases between.